The 23 T cell receptor beta chains presented below share a single source sample, sequenced in a study of T cells in Graves' hyperthyroidism and ophthalmopathy. It was RNA transcripts that yielded the amplified TCR beta CDR3 regions. Initially, a first-round RT-PCR of the TCR CDR3 employed the HTBI primer set. A single record per CDR3 protein comes from TCRdb applying MiXCR to the multiplex PCR reads. The sample comprises about half a million distinct CDR3 sequences, around a quarter of which are singletons, and around 11% rests with the top ten. The specimen was blood. Receptors originate from a woman aged 25 to 45 with Graves' ophthalmopathy.

This clonotype was seen many times. The genes are TRBV6-2 or TRBV6-3 and TRBJ2-7, with TRBD1 as a possible D gene (5 bases). Germline V CDR1 and CDR2: MNHEY, SVGEGT. This CDR3 region has 13 residues. The V and J ends lost 2 bases and 6 bases respectively, with 11 bases between them. CDR3 loop: CASSYNSDSEQYF. CDR3 in DNA: TGTGCCAGCAGTTACAACAGCGACAGCGAGCAGTACTTC.

This rearrangement joins TRBV20-1 to TRBJ2-7; 7 bases are shared with TRBD2. Germline-derived CDR1 and CDR2 are DFQATT and SNEGSKA (reference sequence). After removal of 3 bases from V and 2 bases from J, the junction contained 7 bases not matched to a gene. This CDR3 has 14 amino acids. The CDR3 loop is CSARMASGTYEQYF. Written as DNA, the CDR3 is TGCAGTGCTAGGATGGCTAGCGGTACCTACGAGCAGTACTTC.

The gene calls are TRBV29-1 and TRBJ1-1; D gene unclear. Deletions cut 3 bases from V and 1 base from J, with 6 bases between. The CDR3 is 12 residues long. CDR1 is SQVTM, CDR2 ANQGSEA, per germline. CDR3 protein: CSVEVENTEAFF. CDR3 bases: TGCAGCGTTGAGGTTGAGAACACTGAAGCTTTCTTT.

This clonotype was seen repeatedly, ten times or more. The chain has TRBV27 and TRBJ1-2; 7 bases line up with TRBD1. The V and J ends lost 2 bases and 8 bases, in that order; junction bases with no gene match: 11. This CDR3 region has 15 residues. Looked up from germline, CDR1 is MNHEY and CDR2 is SMNVEV (reference sequence). Here the CDR3 reads CASSLDRDPSGGYTF. CDR3 DNA: TGTGCCAGCAGTTTAGACAGGGACCCTTCGGGGGGCTACACCTTC.

The J gene is TRBJ1-1, the V gene TRBV11-1; the match to TRBD1 covers 7 bases. V was clipped by 3 bases and J by 0 bases; unmatched bases: 10. CDR1 is SGHAT and CDR2 is FQDESV in the germline V gene (reference sequence). The CDR3 is 17 amino acids. The CDR3 loop is CASSFIRQGRLNTEAFF. The CDR3 bases are TGTGCCAGCAGCTTCATCCGACAGGGCAGACTGAACACTGAAGCTTTCTTT.

There are many counts of this clonotype. V and J are TRBV6-2 or TRBV6-3 and TRBJ2-7; 8 bases align to TRBD2. This CDR3 region has 14 residues. CDR1 is MNHEY and CDR2 is SVGEGT in the germline V gene. The V gene end was trimmed by 6 bases and the J gene end by 2 bases; junction bases not matched to a gene: 6. The CDR3 here is CASSRGGSTYEQYF. CDR3 DNA: TGTGCCAGCAGCCGGGGGGGCAGCACCTACGAGCAGTACTTC.

Ten or more counts support this clonotype. This chain connects TRBV29-1 to TRBJ2-5, with unresolved D. This CDR3 spans 12 amino acids. With 6 bases removed from V and 0 bases from J, the gap between germline ends came to 8 bases. CDR1 and CDR2 (germline): SQVTM, ANQGSEA. As DNA, the CDR3 is TGCAGCGTAGTGGACGACCAAGAGACCCAGTACTTC. Residues: CSVVDDQETQYF.

The V and J genes are TRBV4-1 and TRBJ2-3; D is uncertain. The V end lost 2 bases, the J end lost 3 bases, and 9 bases lay between the germline ends. The germline V gene has CDR1 MGHRA and CDR2 YSYEKL. This CDR3 contains 14 residues. The DNA for the CDR3 is TGCGCCAGCAGCCAAATTACACAAACAGATACGCAGTATTTT. Its translation: CASSQITQTDTQYF.

This clonotype turned up a few times. V usage is TRBV29-1 and J usage is TRBJ2-5, with D perhaps TRBD1 or TRBD2 (5 bases each). There are 13 residues in the CDR3. The V end was cut by 7 bases, the J end by 5 bases, with 17 bases between. The V gene's germline CDR1 is SQVTM and CDR2 ANQGSEA. In DNA, the CDR3 is TGCAGCGGAATGGACCCCTGGGGGGAGACCCAGTACTTC. Its protein product is CSGMDPWGETQYF.

This clonotype showed up many times. The chain links TRBV28 to TRBJ2-7; D perhaps matches TRBD2 (5 bases). Per the germline V gene, CDR1 is MDHEN and CDR2 is SYDVKM. The CDR3 consists of 14 residues. The V gene lost 5 bases and the J gene lost 5 bases, with 16 bases spanning the gap. The CDR3 bases are TGTGCCAGCAGTGATCGAACGAGGGTCGACGAGCAGTACTTC. Translation: CASSDRTRVDEQYF.

This clonotype has ten or more counts. This chain uses TRBV27 with TRBJ1-5, with D perhaps TRBD1 (5 bases). CDR1 is MNHEY and CDR2 is SMNVEV in the germline V gene (reference sequence). This CDR3 contains 13 residues. The V end lost 8 bases, the J end lost 1 base, and 9 bases lay between the germline ends. CDR3 sequence reads: CASRGYSNQPQHF. The DNA for the CDR3 is TGTGCCAGCCGGGGGTACAGCAATCAGCCCCAGCATTTT.

The CDR3 spells CASWGANTEAFF. CDR3 DNA sequence: TGTGCCAGCTGGGGTGCTAACACTGAAGCTTTCTTT. V gene TRBV7-9 combines with J gene TRBJ1-1, with D unresolved. The CDR3 contains 12 residues. CDR1 and CDR2 from the germline V gene are SEHNR and FQNEAQ (reference sequence). V lost 8 bases and J 2 bases, leaving 9 bases between the germline ends.

This clonotype came up many times. The genes are TRBV9 and TRBJ1-1, with D perhaps TRBD1 (6 bases). Trimming removed 0 bases at V and 4 bases at J, with 10 bases between. The CDR3 is 14 residues long. Germline lookup yields CDR1 SGDLS and CDR2 YYNGEE. The CDR3 DNA reads as TGTGCCAGCAGCGTAGGAGGGGGGACCACTGAAGCTTTCTTT. It encodes CASSVGGGTTEAFF.

The CDR3 here is CASSNTGGIQPQHF. The CDR3 nucleotides are TGTGCCAGCAGTAACACAGGGGGCATTCAGCCCCAGCATTTT. The genes are TRBV6-5 and TRBJ1-5; 9 bases fit TRBD1. After removal of 5 bases from V and 6 bases from J, the junction contained 5 bases not matched to a gene. The CDR3 has 14 amino acids. Per the germline V gene, CDR1 is MNHEY and CDR2 is SVGAGI.

The V gene is TRBV20-1, the J gene TRBJ2-7; D call uncertain. V lost 6 bases and J 0 bases, leaving 9 bases between the germline ends. The V gene's germline CDR1 is DFQATT and CDR2 SNEGSKA (reference sequence). The CDR3 spans 12 residues. This CDR3 is CSAVRLSYEQYF. CDR3 in DNA: TGCAGTGCCGTCCGGCTCTCCTACGAGCAGTACTTC.

This clonotype was detected many times. This chain joins TRBV29-1 and TRBJ1-2; no reliable D call. The germline CDR1 and CDR2 sequences are SQVTM and ANQGSEA. V was cut by 0 bases and J by 6 bases, with 14 bases left in between. The CDR3 is 14 amino acids. The CDR3 loop is CSVEDVGFMDGYTF. Here the CDR3 DNA reads TGCAGCGTTGAAGATGTAGGGTTTATGGATGGCTACACCTTC. The complete variable domain, with remaining parts taken from reference TRBV29-1 and TRBJ1-2, reads SAVISQKPSRDICQRGTSLTIQCQVDSQVTMMFWYRQQPGQSLTLIATANQGSEATYESGFVIDKFPISRPNLTFSTLTVSNMSPEDSSIYLCSVEDVGFMDGYTFGSGTRLTVV.

This clonotype occurred a few times. This may be a read error, as it is one base from a much larger clone. The chain uses TRBV28 and TRBJ2-7; 7 bases agree with TRBD1. This CDR3 is built from 14 residues. Per germline, CDR1 MDHEN and CDR2 SYDVKM. The CDR3 reads CASGSGTVSYERYF. As DNA, the CDR3 is TGTGCCAGCGGATCCGGGACAGTTTCCTACGAGCGGTACTTC.

This clonotype was seen repeatedly, ten times or more. V usage is TRBV5-6 and J usage is TRBJ1-5; the D is unclear. Germline V gene lookup returns CDR1 SGHDT and CDR2 YYEEEE. The CDR3 has 14 residues. Trimming took off 3 bases at V and 5 bases at J, with 12 bases between the two ends. Here the CDR3 reads CASSSFSVYQPQHF. DNA of the CDR3: TGTGCCAGCAGCTCCTTTTCCGTCTATCAGCCCCAGCATTTT.

This clonotype was seen repeatedly, ten times or more. The chain recombines TRBV24-1 with TRBJ2-5, with D perhaps TRBD1 or TRBD2 (5 bases each). CDR1 and CDR2 from the germline V gene are KGHDR and SFDVKD. V was cut by 1 base and J by 1 base, with 15 bases left in between. This CDR3 is built from 17 residues. Here the CDR3 reads CATSDFIGAGLQETQYF. CDR3 nucleotide sequence: TGTGCCACCAGTGATTTTATTGGGGCAGGACTCCAAGAGACCCAGTACTTC.

This clonotype occurred many times. The chain recombines TRBV29-1 with TRBJ2-7; D may be TRBD2 (5 bases). Germline loops: CDR1 SQVTM, CDR2 ANQGSEA. CDR3 size: 13 residues. V gave up 3 bases and J gave up 0 bases, with 9 bases separating them. The CDR3 here is CSVDSGSSYEQYF. Written as DNA, the CDR3 is TGCAGCGTTGACTCGGGGAGCTCCTACGAGCAGTACTTC.

This clonotype was found a few times. This chain joins TRBV28 and TRBJ2-7, with D unclear. The germline CDR1 and CDR2 sequences are MDHEN and SYDVKM. Trimming stripped 6 bases from V and 2 bases from J, with 8 bases between. The CDR3 is 12 amino acids. The CDR3 DNA sequence: TGTGCCAGCAGCCAGGATGCCTACGAGCAGTACTTC. Translation gives CASSQDAYEQYF.

J is TRBJ1-3 and V is TRBV20-1; D is possibly TRBD1 (5 bases). V gave up 4 bases and J gave up 6 bases, with 16 bases separating them. The CDR3 is 14 amino acids. Germline V gives CDR1 DFQATT, CDR2 SNEGSKA (reference sequence). For the CDR3, the DNA is TGCAGTGCTACCCCGGACTTAGGGGCAAACACCATATATTTT. As protein: CSATPDLGANTIYF.

The chain links TRBV2 to TRBJ1-5; D is perhaps TRBD1 (6 bases). CDR3 length equals 13 residues. The V end was cut by 6 bases, the J end by 8 bases, with 14 bases between. Germline assignment: CDR1 SNHLY and CDR2 FYNNEI. The CDR3 sequence: CASSLDRLEPQHF. The DNA for the CDR3 is TGTGCCAGCAGCCTAGACAGGTTGGAGCCCCAGCATTTT.